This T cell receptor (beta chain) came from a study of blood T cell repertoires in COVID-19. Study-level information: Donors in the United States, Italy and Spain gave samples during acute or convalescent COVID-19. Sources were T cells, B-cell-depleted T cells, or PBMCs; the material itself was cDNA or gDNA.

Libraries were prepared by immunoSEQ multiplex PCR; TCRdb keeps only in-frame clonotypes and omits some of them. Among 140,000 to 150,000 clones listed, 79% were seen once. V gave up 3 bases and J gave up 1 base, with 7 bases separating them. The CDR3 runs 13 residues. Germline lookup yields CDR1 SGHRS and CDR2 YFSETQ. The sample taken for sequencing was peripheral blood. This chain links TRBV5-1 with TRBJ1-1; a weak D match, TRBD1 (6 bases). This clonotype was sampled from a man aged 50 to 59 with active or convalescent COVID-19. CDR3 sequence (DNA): TGCGCCAGCAGCTCACAGGGGAACACTGAAGCTTTCTTT. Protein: CASSSQGNTEAFF.